These T cell receptor beta chains were read from a single sample in a study of regulatory T cells in long-lasting Graves disease. TCRdb fed the multiplex PCR reads into MiXCR, producing one record per CDR3 protein. The sample has about 660,000 distinct CDR3 sequences; about 32% are singletons. This material consisted of peripheral blood mononuclear cells (PBMCs), taken when the disease was refractory, from a patient treated with antithyroid drugs. The receptor set was obtained from a female donor with Graves disease. The CDR3 runs from the conserved cysteine through the conserved F or W. D genes are given only for firm matches. Not all rows give a size; the values are once, few, many and, for expanded clones, a class.

size,V,J,D,DNA,CDR3
few,TRBV18,TRBJ2-7,NA,TGTGCCAGCTCACCACCACGGGCAGCCTACGAGCAGTACTTC,CASSPPRAAYEQYF
few,TRBV5-5,TRBJ1-2,NA,TGTGCCAGCAGCCCCATGTGGACGGAGATCCTAAACTATGGCTACACCTTC,CASSPMWTEILNYGYTF
few,TRBV20-1,TRBJ1-5,NA,TGCAGTGCTAGAGAAATGGTTGGGCAGCCCCAGCATTTT,CSAREMVGQPQHF
NA,TRBV6-4,TRBJ2-2,NA,TGTGCCAGGAAGTGGGAACAGTACACCGGGGAGCTGTTTTTT,CARKWEQYTGELFF
NA,TRBV6-5,TRBJ1-6,NA,TGTGCCAGCAGTTGGCAGCGCAATTCACCCCTCCACTTT,CASSWQRNSPLHF
NA,TRBV10-3,TRBJ1-3,NA,TGTGCCATCAGTGAGTCAGGTGGAAACACCATATATTTT,CAISESGGNTIYF
NA,TRBV28,TRBJ1-2,TRBD1,TGTGCCAGCAGTTTTTTGCAGGGGGCGAACTATGGCTACACCTTC,CASSFLQGANYGYTF
NA,TRBV29-1,TRBJ1-1,TRBD1,TGCAGCGCCCGACAGGGCTTGGGGACTGAAGCTTTCTTT,CSARQGLGTEAFF
NA,TRBV5-1,TRBJ1-5,NA,TGCGCCAGCAGCCCCCGTGGGGGGGGTGATCAGCCCCAGCATTTT,CASSPRGGGDQPQHF
few,TRBV27,TRBJ1-5,TRBD1,TGTGCCAGCAGTTCGAATCGACAGGGGGCTCAGCCCCAGCATTTT,CASSSNRQGAQPQHF
many,TRBV29-1,TRBJ2-7,TRBD2,TGCAGCGTTGAGCCAGCGGGAGGTTACGAGCAGTACTTC,CSVEPAGGYEQYF
few,TRBV28,TRBJ1-1,NA,TGTGCCAGCGACAGCCCAACTGAAGCTTTCTTT,CASDSPTEAFF
few,TRBV19,TRBJ2-2,TRBD2,TGTGCCAGTAGTATACTAGCGGGAGCGGGGACCGGGGAGCTGTTTTTT,CASSILAGAGTGELFF
few,TRBV9,TRBJ1-5,NA,TGTGCCAGCAGGGAGACAGCCGTAAGCAATCAGCCCCAGCATTTT,CASRETAVSNQPQHF
NA,TRBV10-2,TRBJ1-5,NA,TGCGCCAGCAGTGAGTCGCCGGATCAGCCCCAGCATTTT,CASSESPDQPQHF
few,TRBV14,TRBJ1-2,NA,TGTGCCAGCAGCCAAGAAGAGAAGGAGAACTATGGCTACACCTTC,CASSQEEKENYGYTF
once,TRBV12-3/TRBV12-4,TRBJ2-2,NA,TGTGCCACCAGTTTCCATCCCACGAGGGACACCGGGGAGCTGTTTTTT,CATSFHPTRDTGELFF
many,TRBV12-3/TRBV12-4,TRBJ1-1,NA,TGTGCCAGCAGCTTATCACAGCTGAACACTGAAGCTTTCTTT,CASSLSQLNTEAFF
NA,TRBV7-6,TRBJ1-5,NA,TGTGCCAGCAGCTTAGAGCCGGGTAGAGGGCAGCCCCAGCATTTT,CASSLEPGRGQPQHF